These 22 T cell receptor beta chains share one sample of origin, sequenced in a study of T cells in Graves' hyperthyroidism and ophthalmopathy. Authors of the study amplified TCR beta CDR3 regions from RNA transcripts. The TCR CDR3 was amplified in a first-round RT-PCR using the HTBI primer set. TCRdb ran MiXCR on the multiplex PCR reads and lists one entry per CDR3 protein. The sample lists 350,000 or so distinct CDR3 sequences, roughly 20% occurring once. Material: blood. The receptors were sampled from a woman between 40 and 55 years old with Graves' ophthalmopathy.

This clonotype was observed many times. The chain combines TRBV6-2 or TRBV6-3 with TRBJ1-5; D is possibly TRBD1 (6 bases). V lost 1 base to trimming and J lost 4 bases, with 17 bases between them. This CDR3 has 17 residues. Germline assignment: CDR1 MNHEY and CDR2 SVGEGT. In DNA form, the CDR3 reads TGTGCCAGCAGTTACTTAACAGGGACTGGATCTAATCAGCCCCAGCATTTT. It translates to CASSYLTGTGSNQPQHF.

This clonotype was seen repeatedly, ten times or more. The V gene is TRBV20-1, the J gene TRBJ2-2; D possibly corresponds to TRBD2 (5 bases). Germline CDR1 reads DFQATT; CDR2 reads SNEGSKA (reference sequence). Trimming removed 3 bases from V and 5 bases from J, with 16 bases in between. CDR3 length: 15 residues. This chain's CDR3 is CSASARTANTGELFF. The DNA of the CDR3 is TGCAGTGCTAGTGCCCGGACTGCCAATACCGGGGAGCTGTTTTTT.

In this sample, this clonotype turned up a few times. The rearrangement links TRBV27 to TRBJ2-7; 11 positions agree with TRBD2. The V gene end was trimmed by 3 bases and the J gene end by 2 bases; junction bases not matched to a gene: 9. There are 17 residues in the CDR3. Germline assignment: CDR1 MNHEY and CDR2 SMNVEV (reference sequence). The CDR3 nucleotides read TGTGCCAGCAGTTTGGGTAGCGGGAGGGCCGTGGCCTACGAGCAGTACTTC. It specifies CASSLGSGRAVAYEQYF.

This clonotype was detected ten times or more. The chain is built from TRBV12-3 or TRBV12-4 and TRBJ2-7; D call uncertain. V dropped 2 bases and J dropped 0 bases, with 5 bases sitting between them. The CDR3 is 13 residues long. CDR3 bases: TGTGCCAGCAGTTTACGCAGCTCCTACGAGCAGTACTTC. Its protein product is CASSLRSSYEQYF.

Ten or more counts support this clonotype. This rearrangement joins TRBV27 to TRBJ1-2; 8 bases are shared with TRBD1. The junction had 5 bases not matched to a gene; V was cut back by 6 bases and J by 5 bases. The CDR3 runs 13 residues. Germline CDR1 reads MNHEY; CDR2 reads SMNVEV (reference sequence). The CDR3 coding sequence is TGTGCCAGCAGAGGAGACAGGGGTTATGGCTACACCTTC. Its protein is CASRGDRGYGYTF.

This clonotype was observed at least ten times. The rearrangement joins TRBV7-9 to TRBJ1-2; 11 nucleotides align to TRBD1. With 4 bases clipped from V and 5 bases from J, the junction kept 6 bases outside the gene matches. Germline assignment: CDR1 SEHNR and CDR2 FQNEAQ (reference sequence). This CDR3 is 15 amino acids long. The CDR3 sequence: CASSSGQGAVYGYTF. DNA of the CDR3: TGTGCCAGCAGCTCCGGACAGGGGGCGGTATATGGCTACACCTTC.

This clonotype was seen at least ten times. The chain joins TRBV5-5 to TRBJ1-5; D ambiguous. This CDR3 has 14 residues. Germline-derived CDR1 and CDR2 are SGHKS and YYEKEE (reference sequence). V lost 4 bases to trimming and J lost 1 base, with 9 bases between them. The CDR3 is CASSADESNQPQHF. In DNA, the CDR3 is TGTGCCAGCAGCGCCGATGAGAGCAATCAGCCCCAGCATTTT.

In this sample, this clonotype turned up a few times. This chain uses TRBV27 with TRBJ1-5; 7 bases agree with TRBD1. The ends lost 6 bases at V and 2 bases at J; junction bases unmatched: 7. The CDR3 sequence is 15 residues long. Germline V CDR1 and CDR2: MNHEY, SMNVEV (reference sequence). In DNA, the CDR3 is TGTGCCAGCAGGAAGGGGGCGCGGGGCAATCAGCCCCAGCATTTT. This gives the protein CASRKGARGNQPQHF.

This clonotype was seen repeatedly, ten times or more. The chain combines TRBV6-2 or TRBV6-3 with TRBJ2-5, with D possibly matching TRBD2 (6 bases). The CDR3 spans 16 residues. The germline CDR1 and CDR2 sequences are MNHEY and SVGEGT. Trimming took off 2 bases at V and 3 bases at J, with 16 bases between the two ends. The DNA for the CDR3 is TGTGCCAGCAGTTACCTGGGTAGCGGAGGGGAAGAGACCCAGTACTTC. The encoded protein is CASSYLGSGGEETQYF.

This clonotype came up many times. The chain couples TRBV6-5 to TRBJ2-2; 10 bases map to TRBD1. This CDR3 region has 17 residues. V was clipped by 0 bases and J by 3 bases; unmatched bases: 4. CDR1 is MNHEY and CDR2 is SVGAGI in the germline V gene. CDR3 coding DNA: TGTGCCAGCAGTTACTCGGCCGGGACAGGGGACACCGGGGAGCTGTTTTTT. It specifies CASSYSAGTGDTGELFF.

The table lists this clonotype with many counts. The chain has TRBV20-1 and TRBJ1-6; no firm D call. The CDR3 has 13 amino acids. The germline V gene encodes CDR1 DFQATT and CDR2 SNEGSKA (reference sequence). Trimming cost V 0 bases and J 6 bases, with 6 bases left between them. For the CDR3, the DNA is TGCAGTGCTAGAGATCTAATTAATTCACCCCTCCACTTT. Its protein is CSARDLINSPLHF.

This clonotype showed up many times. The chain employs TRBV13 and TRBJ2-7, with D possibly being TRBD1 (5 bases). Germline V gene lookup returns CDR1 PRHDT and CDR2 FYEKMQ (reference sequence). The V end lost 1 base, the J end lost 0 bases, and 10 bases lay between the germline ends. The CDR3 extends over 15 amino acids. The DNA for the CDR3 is TGTGCCAGCAGCTTAGAGGGGAAGAGCTCCTACGAGCAGTACTTC. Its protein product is CASSLEGKSSYEQYF.

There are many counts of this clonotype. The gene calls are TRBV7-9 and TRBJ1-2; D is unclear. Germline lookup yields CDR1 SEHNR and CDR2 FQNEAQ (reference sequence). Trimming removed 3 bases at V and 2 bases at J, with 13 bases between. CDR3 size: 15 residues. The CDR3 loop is CASSLAPGLNYGYTF. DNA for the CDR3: TGTGCCAGCAGCTTGGCTCCGGGCCTCAACTATGGCTACACCTTC. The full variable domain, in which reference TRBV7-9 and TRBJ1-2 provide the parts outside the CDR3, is DTGVSQNPRHKITKRGQNVTFRCDPISEHNRLYWYRQTLGQGPEFLTYFQNEAQLEKSRLLSDRFSAERPKGSFSTLEIQRTEQGDSAMYLCASSLAPGLNYGYTFGSGTRLTVV.

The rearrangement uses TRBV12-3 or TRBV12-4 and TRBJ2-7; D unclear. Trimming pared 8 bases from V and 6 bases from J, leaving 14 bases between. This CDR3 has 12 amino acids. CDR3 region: CASSISGLEQYF. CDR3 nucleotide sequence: TGTGCCAGCTCCATTTCTGGTCTCGAGCAGTACTTC.

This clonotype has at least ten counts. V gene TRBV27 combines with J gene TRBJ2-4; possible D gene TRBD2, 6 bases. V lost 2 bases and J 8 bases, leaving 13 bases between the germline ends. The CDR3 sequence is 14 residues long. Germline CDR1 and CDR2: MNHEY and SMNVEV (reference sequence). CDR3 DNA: TGTGCCAGCAGTTTAGTAGGAGGGGAGTACATTCAGTACTTC. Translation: CASSLVGGEYIQYF.

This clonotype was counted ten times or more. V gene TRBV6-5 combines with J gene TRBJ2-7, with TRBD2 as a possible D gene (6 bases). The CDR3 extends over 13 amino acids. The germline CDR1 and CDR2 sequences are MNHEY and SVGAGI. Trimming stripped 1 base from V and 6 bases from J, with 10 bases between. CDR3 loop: CASSYFTSSEQYF. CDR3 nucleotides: TGTGCCAGCAGTTACTTCACTAGCTCCGAGCAGTACTTC.

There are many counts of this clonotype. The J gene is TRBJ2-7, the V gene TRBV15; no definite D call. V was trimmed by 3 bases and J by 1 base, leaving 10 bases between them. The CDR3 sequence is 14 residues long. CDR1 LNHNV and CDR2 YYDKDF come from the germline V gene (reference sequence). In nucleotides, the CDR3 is TGTGCCACCAGCAGCGTCATAAAATCCTACGAGCAGTACTTC. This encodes CATSSVIKSYEQYF.

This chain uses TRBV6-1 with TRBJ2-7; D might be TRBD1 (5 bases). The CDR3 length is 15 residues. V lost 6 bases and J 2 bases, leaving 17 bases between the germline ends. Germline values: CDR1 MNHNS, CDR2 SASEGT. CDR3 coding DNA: TGTGCCAGCAGCAGGTTACAGGACAAGACCTACGAGCAGTACTTC. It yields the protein CASSRLQDKTYEQYF.

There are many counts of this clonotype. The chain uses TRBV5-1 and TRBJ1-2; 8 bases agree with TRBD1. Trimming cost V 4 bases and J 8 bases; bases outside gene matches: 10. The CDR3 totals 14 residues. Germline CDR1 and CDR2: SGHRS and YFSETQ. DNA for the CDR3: TGCGCCAGCAGCGCCATGGACAGGGTCGAGGGCTACACCTTC. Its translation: CASSAMDRVEGYTF.

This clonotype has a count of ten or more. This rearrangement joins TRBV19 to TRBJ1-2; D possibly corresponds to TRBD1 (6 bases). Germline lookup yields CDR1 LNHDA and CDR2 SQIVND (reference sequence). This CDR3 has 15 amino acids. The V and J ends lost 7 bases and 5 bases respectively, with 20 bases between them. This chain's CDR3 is CASTLTTGPRYGYTF. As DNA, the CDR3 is TGTGCCAGTACCCTGACGACAGGCCCGAGGTATGGCTACACCTTC.

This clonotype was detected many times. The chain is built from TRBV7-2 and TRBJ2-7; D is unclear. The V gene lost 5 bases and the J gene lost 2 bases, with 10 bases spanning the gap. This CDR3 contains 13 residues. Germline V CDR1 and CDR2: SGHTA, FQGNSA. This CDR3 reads CASSRNSPYEQYF. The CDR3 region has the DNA TGTGCCAGCAGCCGTAACTCCCCCTACGAGCAGTACTTC. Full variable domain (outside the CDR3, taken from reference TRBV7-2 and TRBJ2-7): GAGVSQSPSNKVTEKGKDVELRCDPISGHTALYWYRQSLGQGLEFLIYFQGNSAPDKSGLPSDRFSAERTGGSVSTLTIQRTQQEDSAVYLCASSRNSPYEQYFGPGTRLTVT.

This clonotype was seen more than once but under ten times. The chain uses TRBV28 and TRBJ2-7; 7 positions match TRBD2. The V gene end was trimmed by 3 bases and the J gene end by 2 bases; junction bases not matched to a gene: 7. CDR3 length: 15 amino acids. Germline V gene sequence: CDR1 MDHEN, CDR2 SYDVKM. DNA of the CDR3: TGTGCCAGCAGTTTGGGCGGGAGCGAAACCTACGAGCAGTACGTC. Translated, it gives CASSLGGSETYEQYV.